The 30 T cell receptor beta chains listed next were all sequenced from one sample in a study of identical twins. TCRdb re-analysed the 5' RACE reads in MiXCR, keeping a single row per CDR3 protein. This sample carries roughly 720,000 distinct CDR3 sequences, 18% of them seen once, and the ten largest clones take about 12%. These data were also filed under a second study, of T cells expressing NK-cell markers.

Material: PBMCs. The receptors here all came from a young woman in good health.

This chain uses TRBV5-1 with TRBJ2-1, with 9 bases lining up with TRBD1. The CDR3 totals 15 residues. CDR1 and CDR2 (germline): SGHRS, YFSETQ. With V trimmed by 4 bases and J by 5 bases, 7 bases remained unmatched. Here the CDR3 DNA reads TGCGCCAGCAGCCTAACAGGGGGCAGCAACAATGAGCAGTTCTTC. It translates to CASSLTGGSNNEQFF.

V is TRBV20-1 and J is TRBJ2-1; 8 bases align to TRBD1. Germline V CDR1 and CDR2: DFQATT, SNEGSKA (reference sequence). Trimming removed 0 bases from V and 2 bases from J; junction bases left unmatched: 6. This CDR3 region has 16 residues. CDR3 nucleotides: TGCAGTGCTAGAGATATCGGACAGGGCCCCTACAATGAGCAGTTCTTC. Protein sequence: CSARDIGQGPYNEQFF.

This chain links TRBV20-1 with TRBJ1-3, with D tentatively TRBD1 (5 bases). From germline, CDR1 is DFQATT and CDR2 SNEGSKA (reference sequence). V was shortened by 3 bases and J by 3 bases, with 6 bases between the two germline ends. The CDR3 spans 12 residues. This chain's CDR3 is CSARTVGNTIYF. Here the CDR3 DNA reads TGCAGTGCTAGGACAGTTGGAAACACCATATATTTT.

The gene calls are TRBV3-1 and TRBJ2-1; 8 bases match TRBD2. Germline trimming cut 3 bases from V and 5 bases from J; bases unmatched to any gene: 6. CDR1 is LGHDT, CDR2 YNNKEL, per germline (reference sequence). CDR3 length: 15 residues. The chain's CDR3 is CASSHIRGGDNEQFF. The CDR3 bases are TGTGCCAGCAGCCACATCCGGGGGGGAGACAATGAGCAGTTCTTC.

The rearrangement links TRBV5-4 to TRBJ2-7; 10 positions agree with TRBD2. Germline lookup yields CDR1 SGHNT and CDR2 YYREEE (reference sequence). The CDR3 has 16 residues. Trimming cost V 0 bases and J 2 bases; bases outside gene matches: 5. As DNA, the CDR3 is TGTGCCAGCAGCTTGGGACTAGCGGGTCCCGCCTACGAGCAGTACTTC. Protein: CASSLGLAGPAYEQYF.

This clonotype was seen only a few times. The rearrangement joins TRBV10-3 to TRBJ1-2; 10 bases map to TRBD1. The CDR3 spans 15 residues. V dropped 6 bases and J dropped 4; count of bases not matched to a gene: 8. The V gene's germline CDR1 is ENHRY and CDR2 SYGVKD. The CDR3 loop reads CAISTGTGDGYGYTF. The CDR3 bases are TGTGCCATCAGCACCGGGACAGGGGATGGCTATGGCTACACCTTC.

This clonotype has ten or more counts. The CDR3 sequence: CSATGTRQETQYF. Here the CDR3 DNA reads TGCAGTGCGACCGGGACCCGACAAGAGACCCAGTACTTC. This chain links TRBV20-1 with TRBJ2-5, with D tentatively TRBD1 or TRBD2 (5 bases each). V gave up 6 bases and J gave up 2 bases, with 13 bases separating them. Germline CDR1 is DFQATT and CDR2 is SNEGSKA (reference sequence). CDR3 length equals 13 residues.

In this sample, this clonotype turned up a few times. One end of the junction is discordant with germline, which a read error may explain. This CDR3 reads CASTEPGLGRGGYTF. In nucleotides, the CDR3 is TGTGCCAGCACTGAACCCGGGTTGGGAAGGGGTGGCTACACCTTC. The V call is TRBV6-1, the J call TRBJ1-2, with D perhaps TRBD1 (5 bases). The CDR3 is made up of 15 amino acids. Germline lookup yields CDR1 MNHNS and CDR2 SASEGT.

This clonotype was seen a few times. The CDR3 ends on some other residue instead of the conserved phenylalanine or tryptophan, so this is likely a read error. The DNA is omitted, as the CDR3 cannot be located on it reliably, and the CDR3 follows TCRdb's listing. The J gene is TRBJ1-1, the V gene TRBV21-1; the table's D call TRBD1 went unverified against the DNA. TRBV21-1 is given as a pseudogene. The CDR3 is made up of 8 amino acids, end residues included. CDR3 in amino acids: CASSKTEL.

This clonotype was observed a handful of times. The chain employs TRBV20-1 and TRBJ2-2, with TRBD1 as a possible D gene (5 bases). The CDR3 contains 14 residues. Germline V gene data show CDR1 as DFQATT and CDR2 as SNEGSKA (reference sequence). The V and J ends lost 2 bases and 4 bases respectively, with 11 bases between them. CDR3: CSARRTLVTGELFF. In DNA form, the CDR3 reads TGCAGTGCTAGACGGACACTTGTCACCGGGGAGCTGTTTTTT.

This clonotype turned up a few times. The CDR3: CACGTGGYEQYF. The CDR3 region has the DNA TGTGCCTGTGGGACAGGGGGCTACGAGCAGTACTTC. The gene calls are TRBV5-4 and TRBJ2-7; 11 nucleotides line up with TRBD1. There are 12 residues in the CDR3. V shed 10 bases, J shed 3 bases, and the junction held 3 bases outside the gene matches. From germline, CDR1 is SGHNT and CDR2 YYREEE (reference sequence).

The V and J genes are TRBV10-3 and TRBJ2-1, with D possibly being TRBD1 or TRBD2 (5 bases each). CDR3 length: 16 amino acids. Germline V CDR1 and CDR2: ENHRY, SYGVKD. Trimming removed 3 bases from V and 5 bases from J, with 17 bases in between. CDR3: CAISEIMKGTNNEQFF. CDR3 DNA sequence: TGTGCCATCAGTGAAATAATGAAGGGGACCAACAATGAGCAGTTCTTC.

This clonotype was seen once. The V and J genes are TRBV5-1 and TRBJ2-1; 10 positions agree with TRBD2. The length of the CDR3 is 16 residues. CDR1 is SGHRS and CDR2 is YFSETQ in the germline V gene. The V and J ends lost 4 bases and 3 bases, in that order; junction bases with no gene match: 7. CDR3 region: CASSAWPSGSYNEQFF. CDR3 sequence (DNA): TGCGCCAGCAGCGCGTGGCCTAGCGGGAGCTACAATGAGCAGTTCTTC.

This clonotype has more than one count but fewer than ten. The rearrangement links TRBV20-1 to TRBJ2-7; possibly TRBD2 for D (7 bases). This CDR3 is 13 amino acids long. In germline, CDR1 is DFQATT, CDR2 SNEGSKA (reference sequence). V shed 6 bases and J shed 3 bases, with 15 bases lying between them. CDR3 nucleotides: TGCAGTGCCAGTGGGGGGGCGGTCTACGAGCAGTACTTC. Residues: CSASGGAVYEQYF.

This chain joins TRBV5-1 and TRBJ2-1; D gene unclear. Germline V CDR1 and CDR2: SGHRS, YFSETQ. V was cut by 4 bases and J by 1 base, with 9 bases left in between. The CDR3 runs 14 residues. This CDR3 reads CASSPLVSYNEQFF. For the CDR3, the DNA is TGCGCCAGCAGCCCCTTGGTATCCTACAATGAGCAGTTCTTC.

This clonotype was counted between two and nine times. The J gene is TRBJ2-3, the V gene TRBV7-2; 11 positions match TRBD2. J gave up 2 bases and V 6 bases, and 7 bases lay outside the gene matches. Germline lookup yields CDR1 SGHTA and CDR2 FQGNSA. The CDR3 has 16 residues. CDR3 protein: CASRNPGLAVTDTQYF. The CDR3 DNA is TGTGCCAGCAGAAATCCGGGACTAGCGGTCACAGATACGCAGTATTTT.

This chain links TRBV9 with TRBJ2-7; 8 nucleotides align to TRBD1. Germline V gives CDR1 SGDLS, CDR2 YYNGEE. The ends lost 2 bases at V and 0 bases at J; junction bases unmatched: 4. CDR3 size: 15 residues. The CDR3: CASSVRTGSSYEQYF. The DNA for the CDR3 is TGTGCCAGCAGCGTGCGGACAGGGAGCTCCTACGAGCAGTACTTC.

This clonotype was seen only a few times. The chain joins TRBV20-1 to TRBJ2-5, with 8 bases fitting TRBD1. V lost 5 bases and J lost 7; bases outside the gene matches: 6. Germline V gene lookup returns CDR1 DFQATT and CDR2 SNEGSKA (reference sequence). CDR3 length: 12 amino acids. CDR3 DNA: TGCAGTGCTCAGGGGGCCCCGGGGACCCAGTACTTC. Translated: CSAQGAPGTQYF.

This clonotype occurred a few times. The chain uses TRBV7-9 and TRBJ2-2; the D is unclear. The length of the CDR3 is 15 residues. Germline assignment: CDR1 SEHNR and CDR2 FQNEAQ (reference sequence). Trimming stripped 1 base from V and 1 base from J, with 7 bases between. The CDR3 DNA reads as TGTGCCAGCAGCTTAGTGTGGGAGAACACCGGGGAGCTGTTTTTT. Protein: CASSLVWENTGELFF.

The rearrangement links TRBV5-5 to TRBJ2-7; possibly TRBD2 for D (6 bases). Trimming pared 4 bases from V and 0 bases from J, leaving 17 bases between. CDR1 and CDR2 from the germline V gene are SGHKS and YYEKEE (reference sequence). The CDR3 spans 16 residues. In DNA form, the CDR3 reads TGTGCCAGCAGCGGGGTAGGCGGGGAGTTCTCCTACGAGCAGTACTTC. This sequence encodes CASSGVGGEFSYEQYF.

The chain combines TRBV5-6 with TRBJ2-5, with TRBD2 identical over 10 bases. The CDR3 contains 16 residues. The germline V gene has CDR1 SGHDT and CDR2 YYEEEE. The V and J ends lost 2 bases and 5 bases, in that order; junction bases with no gene match: 9. The CDR3 coding sequence is TGTGCCAGCAGCTTCCTTAGCGGGGGGAGCCGGGAGACCCAGTACTTC. Amino acid sequence: CASSFLSGGSRETQYF.

The rearrangement joins TRBV4-2 to TRBJ2-1; TRBD2 matches 10 bases. The CDR3 loop spans 17 amino acids. V lost 1 base to trimming and J lost 7 bases; unmatched junction nucleotides: 10. Germline CDR1 is LGHNA and CDR2 is YNFKEQ. CDR3 in amino acids: CASSQVFSSGGKNEQFF. The CDR3 DNA sequence: TGTGCCAGCAGCCAAGTTTTCTCTAGCGGGGGTAAAAATGAGCAGTTCTTC.

In its sample, this clonotype was seen a few times. The chain uses TRBV30 and TRBJ2-1; the D gene is possibly TRBD2 (6 bases). Germline lookup yields CDR1 GTSNPN and CDR2 SVGIG (reference sequence). Deletions cut 4 bases from V and 4 bases from J, with 11 bases between. The CDR3 runs 13 residues. CDR3 nucleotides: TGTGCCTGGACGAAGCGGGCATACAATGAGCAGTTCTTC. Translating gives CAWTKRAYNEQFF.

The chain employs TRBV20-1 and TRBJ2-2; D might be TRBD1 (7 bases). CDR1 is DFQATT, CDR2 SNEGSKA, per germline (reference sequence). This CDR3 contains 14 residues. The V end lost 3 bases, the J end lost 5 bases, and 13 bases lay between the germline ends. CDR3 DNA: TGCAGTGCTAGTTCGCCAGGGGGGACCGGGGAGCTGTTTTTT. Its translation: CSASSPGGTGELFF.

This clonotype was counted many times. V is TRBV12-3 or TRBV12-4 and J is TRBJ1-1; no reliable D call. This CDR3 region has 14 residues. The germline V and J ends were trimmed by 1 base and 0 bases, with 6 bases remaining between them. This chain's CDR3 is CASSLVGVNTEAFF. In DNA, the CDR3 is TGTGCCAGCAGTTTAGTCGGCGTGAACACTGAAGCTTTCTTT.

As DNA, the CDR3 is TGTGCCAGCAGTTTCAGGATAAATACGCAGTATTTT. Residues: CASSFRINTQYF. The chain combines TRBV12-3 or TRBV12-4 with TRBJ2-3; no clear D. Trimming shortened V by 3 bases and J by 7 bases, and 8 bases separated the two germline ends. CDR3 size: 12 residues.

This clonotype was recorded many times. The chain recombines TRBV7-2 with TRBJ1-1; 10 bases are a match to TRBD1. Trimming cost V 5 bases and J 10 bases; bases outside gene matches: 7. This CDR3 spans 13 amino acids. Germline CDR1 SGHTA, CDR2 FQGNSA. The CDR3 region is CASSLDRGSGAFF. CDR3 in DNA: TGTGCCAGCAGCCTGGACAGGGGGAGTGGAGCTTTCTTT.

This chain connects TRBV20-1 to TRBJ2-7; 7 nucleotides line up with TRBD2. There are 14 residues in the CDR3. V lost 1 base, J lost 6 bases, and 9 bases stayed unmatched. Germline V gives CDR1 DFQATT, CDR2 SNEGSKA (reference sequence). For the CDR3, the DNA is TGCAGTGCTAGAGGGGCGAACGGGGGGTTCGAGCAGTACTTC. Protein: CSARGANGGFEQYF.

This clonotype occurred a few times. The chain carries TRBV13 and TRBJ2-5; D is perhaps TRBD2 (6 bases). Per germline, CDR1 PRHDT and CDR2 FYEKMQ (reference sequence). The length of the CDR3 is 15 residues. V was cut by 2 bases and J by 5 bases, with 15 bases left in between. The DNA for the CDR3 is TGTGCCAGCAGCTTAAGGTCGGGAGTAAGGGAGACCCAGTACTTC. Its translation is CASSLRSGVRETQYF.

There are a few counts of this clonotype. This chain links TRBV15 with TRBJ2-1; 7 bases line up with TRBD2. CDR3 length equals 14 residues. Germline V gene lookup returns CDR1 LNHNV and CDR2 YYDKDF (reference sequence). The V gene end was trimmed by 4 bases and the J gene end by 7 bases; junction bases not matched to a gene: 7. CDR3 in DNA: TGTGCCACCAGCACCGGCGGGAGTAGAAATGAGCAGTTCTTC. Translation: CATSTGGSRNEQFF.